This TCR beta chain came from a study of blood T cell repertoires in COVID-19. Study summary: Both acute and convalescent COVID-19 samples were obtained from the United States, Italy and Spain. Nucleic acid was either cDNA or gDNA, and it came from T cells, B-cell-depleted T cells, or PBMCs.

As handled by the study authors: Reference gene primer amplification yielded estimated nucleated cell counts. Libraries were prepared by immunoSEQ multiplex PCR; TCRdb keeps only in-frame clonotypes and omits some of them. V, J and clone size are those of that table, while D and trimming were read from the DNA. The data show about 75,000 clones, about 90% seen once. V lost 3 bases, J lost 6 bases, and 9 bases stayed unmatched. The germline gives CDR1 LGHNA, CDR2 YSLEER. The CDR3 extends over 16 amino acids. V is TRBV4-3 and J is TRBJ2-3; 10 nucleotides line up with TRBD2. This clonotype originated in a human donor in a cohort sampled during active COVID-19. Source material: peripheral blood. The DNA of the CDR3 is TGCGCCAGCAGCCACCAAACTAGCGGGGCAATGGATACGCAGTATTTT. Its protein is CASSHQTSGAMDTQYF.